This T cell receptor beta chain was sequenced during a study of blood T cell repertoires in COVID-19. Only in-frame clones appear in the TCRdb table, and some are missing; sequencing was by immunoSEQ multiplex PCR. The sample holds around 97,000 clones, around 90% seen once. Trimming took off 4 bases at V and 1 base at J, with 14 bases between the two ends. CDR1 and CDR2 from the germline V gene are SGHRS and YFSETQ. CDR3 size: 15 residues. The clonotype originates from a woman aged 60-70 years with acute or convalescent COVID-19. The sequenced sample consisted of peripheral blood. V usage is TRBV5-1 and J usage is TRBJ1-1; a weak D match, TRBD1 (5 bases). The CDR3 nucleotides read TGCGCCAGCAGCGCCGGACAAGGGCAGAACACTGAAGCTTTCTTT. This encodes CASSAGQGQNTEAFF.